This TCR beta chain was captured by sequencing in a study of OX40 agonist ivuxolimab in advanced cancers. TCRdb's copy holds only in-frame clones and misses some; the assay was immunoSEQ multiplex PCR. The sample records almost 85,000 clones, 90% to 95% being singletons. The CDR3 loop spans 17 amino acids. Looked up from germline, CDR1 is SGHAT and CDR2 is FQNNGV. V was pared by 0 bases and J by 4 bases, with 7 bases of the junction left unmatched. The source material was CD4+ or CD8+ T cells sorted from blood, sampled in a trial of the OX40 agonist ivuxolimab. The TCR was taken from an adult with an advanced solid tumor such as melanoma, head and neck, liver or kidney cancer. The chain combines TRBV11-2 with TRBJ2-3; 10 bases map to TRBD1. CDR3 in DNA: TGTGCCAGCAGCTTAGATTGGTCCGGACAGGGGGCAGATACGCAGTATTTT. Translated: CASSLDWSGQGADTQYF.